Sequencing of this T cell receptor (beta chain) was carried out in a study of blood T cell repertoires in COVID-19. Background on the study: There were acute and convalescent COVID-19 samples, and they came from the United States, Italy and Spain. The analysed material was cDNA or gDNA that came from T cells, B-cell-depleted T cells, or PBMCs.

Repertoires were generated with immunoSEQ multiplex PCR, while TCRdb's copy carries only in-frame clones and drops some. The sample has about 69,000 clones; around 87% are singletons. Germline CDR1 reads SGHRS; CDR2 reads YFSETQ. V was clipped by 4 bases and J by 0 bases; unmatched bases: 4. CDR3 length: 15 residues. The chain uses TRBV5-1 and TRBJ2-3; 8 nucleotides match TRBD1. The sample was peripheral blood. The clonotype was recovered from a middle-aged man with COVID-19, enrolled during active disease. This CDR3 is CASSTRGLSTDTQYF. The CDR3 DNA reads TGCGCCAGCAGCACCAGGGGGCTGAGCACAGATACGCAGTATTTT. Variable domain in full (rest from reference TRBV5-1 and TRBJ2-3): KAGVTQTPRYLIKTRGQQVTLSCSPISGHRSVSWYQQTPGQGLQFLFEYFSETQRNKGNFPGRFSGRQFSNSRSEMNVSTLELGDSALYLCASSTRGLSTDTQYFGPGTRLTVL.